The 27 T cell receptor beta chains given below trace back to one sample, sequenced in a study of graft-versus-host responses after intestinal transplantation. Clones were read by immunoSEQ multiplex PCR, and TCRdb kept only the in-frame ones, dropping some. The data contain about 39,000 clones, just under 90% of them singletons. The sequencing here drew on PBMCs, taken roughly 270 days after transplant. The receptors stem from a human patient who received an intestinal transplant, so some T cells may come from the graft donor.

The chain combines TRBV6-5 with TRBJ2-3; TRBD2 might be the D (6 bases). CDR3 length: 11 residues. The germline V gene encodes CDR1 MNHEY and CDR2 SVGAGI. The CDR3 spells CGGGNTDTQYF. The CDR3 bases are TGTGGAGGAGGGAACACAGATACGCAGTATTTT.

The rearrangement uses TRBV10-1 and TRBJ2-1, with TRBD2 matching over 14 bases. Unmatched junction bases numbered 3, after V lost 4 bases and J lost 1 base. CDR1 and CDR2 (germline): WNHNN, SYGVQD (reference sequence). This CDR3 region has 17 residues. CDR3 loop: CASSARLAGGSYNEQFF. The CDR3 DNA is TGCGCCAGCAGTGCTCGACTAGCGGGGGGGTCCTACAATGAGCAGTTCTTC.

Only a few counts were recorded for this clone. The chain employs TRBV21-1 and TRBJ2-5; the table's D call, TRBD2, was not checked against the DNA. TRBV21-1 is a pseudogene locus. This CDR3 has 16 amino acids. For the CDR3, the DNA is TGTGCCAGCAGCAAAAGCCTAGCGGGGACCCAAGAGACCCAGTACTTC. Amino acids: CASSKSLAGTQETQYF.

This chain links TRBV11-3 with TRBJ2-5; D unresolved. In germline, CDR1 is SGHNT, CDR2 YENEEA. The CDR3 consists of 13 residues. Trimming pared 5 bases from V and 5 bases from J, leaving 12 bases between. The DNA of the CDR3 is TGTGCCAGCAGCACACGTAGGCGGGAGACCCAGTACTTC. Its translation is CASSTRRRETQYF.

The chain couples TRBV12-5 to TRBJ2-2; D is ambiguous. V was pared by 0 bases and J by 2 bases, with 7 bases between. The CDR3 runs to 15 residues. In germline, CDR1 is LGHNT, CDR2 FRNRAP. CDR3 sequence: CASGLVQKNTGELFF. In DNA, the CDR3 is TGTGCTAGTGGTTTGGTACAAAAAAACACCGGGGAGCTGTTTTTT.

The gene calls are TRBV2 and TRBJ2-1; D call uncertain. Germline CDR1 and CDR2: SNHLY and FYNNEI. This CDR3 is built from 13 residues. Trimming shortened V by 8 bases and J by 2 bases, and 10 bases separated the two germline ends. CDR3 in amino acids: CASEVHAYNEQFF. CDR3 DNA sequence: TGTGCCAGCGAGGTCCACGCCTACAATGAGCAGTTCTTC.

This clone was seen a single time. The chain combines TRBV27 with TRBJ2-3; perhaps TRBD1 as D (5 bases). This CDR3 contains 14 residues. V was trimmed by 8 bases and J by 3 bases, leaving 15 bases between them. From germline, CDR1 is MNHEY and CDR2 SMNVEV (reference sequence). The CDR3 DNA reads as TGTGCCAGCCAACCTAGTAAGGGGACAGATACGCAGTATTTT. It yields the protein CASQPSKGTDTQYF.

J is TRBJ2-5 and V is TRBV9; D is perhaps TRBD1 (5 bases). The CDR3 extends over 15 amino acids. From germline, CDR1 is SGDLS and CDR2 YYNGEE. The V and J ends lost 0 bases and 2 bases respectively, with 11 bases between them. In DNA form, the CDR3 reads TGTGCCAGCAGCGTAGCCTCGACAGTTCAAGAGACCCAGTACTTC. Translation: CASSVASTVQETQYF.

This clone appeared a few times. Other DNA variants within this sample encode the same CDR3. The CDR3 DNA sequence: TGTGCCAGCAGCTTAGAAGCAGGGGGCGCGGGAAACACCATATATTTT. It yields the protein CASSLEAGGAGNTIYF. This chain links TRBV11-3 with TRBJ1-3, with 8 bases lining up with TRBD1. The CDR3 has 16 amino acids. Germline loops: CDR1 SGHNT, CDR2 YENEEA. The V gene end was trimmed by 0 bases and the J gene end by 4 bases; junction bases not matched to a gene: 5.

This chain joins TRBV5-1 and TRBJ1-2; TRBD1 agrees at 9 bases. The CDR3 spans 16 residues. The V segment lost 2 bases and the J segment 3 bases; nucleotides outside the gene matches: 8. The germline V gene has CDR1 SGHRS and CDR2 YFSETQ. The CDR3 loop reads CASSFSTGGADYGYTF. CDR3 DNA: TGCGCCAGCAGCTTTTCTACAGGGGGCGCTGACTATGGCTACACCTTC.

The chain is built from TRBV18 and TRBJ1-2; 9 bases align to TRBD1. V lost 3 bases to trimming and J lost 9 bases; unmatched junction nucleotides: 5. This CDR3 has 13 amino acids. The germline CDR1 and CDR2 sequences are KGHSH and LQKENI. CDR3 in amino acids: CASSPGQGWSYTF. Written as DNA, the CDR3 is TGTGCCAGCTCACCCGGACAGGGGTGGAGCTACACCTTC.

The V and J genes are TRBV5-5 and TRBJ1-3, with TRBD1 matching 8 bases. The J segment lost 0 bases and the V segment lost 5 bases, leaving 7 bases of the junction unmatched. CDR1 and CDR2 (germline): SGHKS, YYEKEE (reference sequence). The CDR3 totals 16 residues. The CDR3 here is CASRSGDRPSGNTIYF. The CDR3 nucleotides read TGTGCCAGCAGGTCGGGGGACAGGCCCTCTGGAAACACCATATATTTT.

The chain links TRBV19 to TRBJ2-2, with D possibly being TRBD1 (7 bases). The germline V gene has CDR1 LNHDA and CDR2 SQIVND (reference sequence). This CDR3 comprises 16 residues. The V end was cut by 3 bases, the J end by 6 bases, with 17 bases between. The CDR3 sequence is CASSMTRGEGSGELFF. The CDR3 DNA sequence: TGTGCCAGTAGTATGACCAGGGGGGAAGGATCCGGGGAGCTGTTTTTT.

The J gene is TRBJ2-7, the V gene TRBV29-1; TRBD1 agrees at 9 bases. CDR3 size: 13 residues. J lost 6 bases, V lost 6 bases, and 9 bases had no gene match. The V gene's germline CDR1 is SQVTM and CDR2 ANQGSEA. The CDR3 is CSVRGTGRREQYF. The CDR3 DNA reads TGCAGCGTCCGCGGGACAGGGAGGCGCGAGCAGTACTTC.

The rearrangement links TRBV6-5 to TRBJ1-1; 8 bases map to TRBD1. J lost 5 bases, V lost 6 bases, and 8 bases had no gene match. Germline V gene data show CDR1 as MNHEY and CDR2 as SVGAGI. This CDR3 is 14 amino acids long. The CDR3 DNA follows: TGTGCCAGCAGCCCAGGGGGCGCGTGGACTGAAGCTTTCTTT. It translates to CASSPGGAWTEAFF.

The rearrangement links TRBV11-2 to TRBJ2-3; no clear D. V lost 5 bases, J lost 4 bases, and 13 bases lay in between. The CDR3 length is 14 residues. Germline V gene data show CDR1 as SGHAT and CDR2 as FQNNGV. This CDR3 is CASSTFKGADTQYF. The CDR3 nucleotides read TGTGCCAGCAGCACCTTCAAAGGCGCAGATACGCAGTATTTT.

The chain combines TRBV5-1 with TRBJ2-2; 9 nucleotides agree with TRBD1. The length of the CDR3 is 17 residues. The V gene's germline CDR1 is SGHRS and CDR2 YFSETQ. The trim removed 2 bases at V and 5 bases at J, leaving 10 bases unmatched. CDR3 residues: CASSFSLQGARTGELFF. Written as DNA, the CDR3 is TGCGCCAGCAGCTTTAGCCTACAGGGGGCTCGGACCGGGGAGCTGTTTTTT.

The CDR3 DNA is TGTGCCAGCAGCTCCTACGGGACAGGATACTCCTACGAGCAGTACTTC. Amino acid sequence: CASSSYGTGYSYEQYF. The chain employs TRBV7-6 and TRBJ2-7, with TRBD1 identical over 8 bases. With V trimmed by 4 bases and J by 0 bases, 8 bases remained unmatched. This CDR3 contains 16 residues. CDR1 is SGHVS and CDR2 is FNYEAQ in the germline V gene.

This clone was found a few times. The genes are TRBV9 and TRBJ2-7; D might be TRBD1 or TRBD2, each matching 7 bases. The length of the CDR3 is 15 residues. The germline V gene encodes CDR1 SGDLS and CDR2 YYNGEE. Trimming removed 0 bases at V and 5 bases at J, with 15 bases between. The CDR3 bases are TGTGCCAGCAGCGTAGGCCAGGGGGGGAGCGACGAGCAGTACTTC. As protein: CASSVGQGGSDEQYF.

This clone appeared once. The chain employs TRBV7-2 and TRBJ2-7; 7 bases are shared with TRBD2. V gave up 1 base and J gave up 6 bases; unmatched junction bases: 3. The CDR3 is made up of 13 amino acids. Germline CDR1 and CDR2: SGHTA and FQGNSA. As DNA, the CDR3 is TGTGCCAGCAGCTTAGGCACGGGGGGCGAGCAGTACTTC. It specifies CASSLGTGGEQYF.

V is TRBV6-6 and J is TRBJ2-3; D might be TRBD2 (6 bases). Per the germline V gene, CDR1 is MNHNY and CDR2 is SVGAGI (reference sequence). V lost 6 bases and J 3 bases, leaving 19 bases between the germline ends. The CDR3 is 16 residues long. CDR3 coding DNA: TGTGCCAGCAGCGACGGGGCGGGGAGTATTACAGATACGCAGTATTTT. Translated, it gives CASSDGAGSITDTQYF.

The chain joins TRBV5-1 to TRBJ2-1, with 9 nucleotides matching TRBD1. The CDR3 has 16 amino acids. CDR1 is SGHRS and CDR2 is YFSETQ in the germline V gene. V lost 2 bases, J lost 6 bases, and 9 bases stayed unmatched. CDR3 DNA sequence: TGCGCCAGCAGCTTCTTACCCGGGACAGGGAGCAATGAGCAGTTCTTC. The encoded protein is CASSFLPGTGSNEQFF.

V usage is TRBV12-5 and J usage is TRBJ2-1, with 11 nucleotides matching TRBD2. Germline trimming cut 3 bases from V and 2 bases from J; bases unmatched to any gene: 12. CDR3 length equals 19 residues. The V gene's germline CDR1 is LGHNT and CDR2 FRNRAP. CDR3 residues: CASGFLLAGERWTYNEQFF. CDR3 DNA sequence: TGTGCTAGTGGTTTTCTACTAGCGGGGGAGAGGTGGACCTACAATGAGCAGTTCTTC.

The chain recombines TRBV7-6 with TRBJ2-5, with 9 bases identical to TRBD2. The CDR3 is 15 residues long. V trimming: 5 bases; J trimming: 2 bases; junction bases outside the gene matches: 6. The germline CDR1 and CDR2 sequences are SGHVS and FNYEAQ. CDR3 DNA: TGTGCCAGCAGCCCTGGACTAGCGAGACAAGAGACCCAGTACTTC. As protein: CASSPGLARQETQYF.

The sample holds one count of this clone. The junction differs from germline at one of its ends, possibly a read error. The gene calls are TRBV7-9 and TRBJ2-3; TRBD2 matches 10 bases. This CDR3 contains 15 residues. The germline V gene has CDR1 SEHNR and CDR2 FQNEAQ (reference sequence). The CDR3 loop reads CASSLAGARTDTQYF. DNA of the CDR3: TGTGCCAGCAGCCTAGCGGGGGCCCGCACAGATACGCAGTATTTT.

This clone was picked up one time. This sequence joins TRBV6-5 and TRBJ1-1; 8 nucleotides align to TRBD1. The V gene's germline CDR1 is MNHEY and CDR2 SVGAGI. The V and J ends lost 5 bases and 5 bases, in that order; junction bases with no gene match: 10. The CDR3 covers 15 residues. DNA for the CDR3: TGTGCCAGCAGTGCCCTAGGACAGGGTGGGACTGAAGCTTTCTTT. Translation: CASSALGQGGTEAFF.

V and J are TRBV4-1 and TRBJ1-2; D is unclear. Germline CDR1 is MGHRA and CDR2 is YSYEKL. Trimming stripped 1 base from V and 7 bases from J, with 10 bases between. The CDR3 length is 13 residues. The CDR3 bases are TGCGCCAGCAGCCAAGTGGGCGGCAGTGGCTACACCTTC. Encoded protein: CASSQVGGSGYTF.